This entry lists 10 T cell receptor beta chains sequenced from one sample in a study of tumor-infiltrating lymphocytes in primary liver carcinoma. Unsorted bulk tissue, about 17-34 mg of it, served as the source for co-extraction of RNA and DNA. The template, roughly 550 ng total RNA, yielded TCR beta cDNA made with a constant-region primer. Three nested multiplex PCR rounds, a slightly modified ARM-PCR method, built the TCR beta libraries. The first two PCR rounds, roughly 11 cycles each, used TRBV1-TRBV30 forward primers and a C-beta reverse primer. TCRdb independently ran MiXCR on the multiplex PCR reads; one entry per CDR3 protein. The sample shows 50,000 to 65,000 distinct CDR3 sequences, over 60% of them seen only once. Sample: liver tumor tissue from sampling region 4. Subset meaning: tumor region T4, right-lateral pole. The source is a man between 40 and 49 years old with primary liver carcinoma and hepatitis B virus infection.

Concerning this clonotype itself: A read error may be the cause here, since a much bigger clone is one base away. The rearrangement joins TRBV24-1 to TRBJ1-6; D gene uncertain. The CDR3 extends over 13 amino acids. Looked up from germline, CDR1 is KGHDR and CDR2 is SFDVKD. CDR3 amino acids: CVTSAASYSPLHF. The CDR3 DNA reads TGTGTCACCAGTGCGGCTTCCTATTCACCCCTCCACTTT.

The sample holds many counts of this clonotype. A much larger clone lies a single base off, so this may be a read error. This chain joins TRBV11-2 and TRBJ2-7; the D gene is possibly TRBD1 (5 bases). The CDR3 has 14 residues. Germline V gives CDR1 SGHAT, CDR2 FQNNGV. CDR3 coding DNA: TGTGTCAGCAGCTCTAACAGGAACTCCTACGAGCAGTACTTC. Residues: CVSSSNRNSYEQYF.

As to this clonotype: A junction boundary mismatches the germline segment, possibly from a read error. The genes are TRBV11-2 and TRBJ1-2, with TRBD1 matching 7 bases. Per the germline V gene, CDR1 is SGHAT and CDR2 is FQNNGV. The CDR3 contains 15 residues. CDR3 sequence (DNA): TGTATCAGCAGCTTAGGTGGGACAGCCCTAGGAGGCTGCACCTTC. This codes for CISSLGGTALGGCTF.

V is TRBV7-9 and J is TRBJ2-7, with 10 bases aligning to TRBD1. This CDR3 has 14 residues. Trimming cost V 5 bases and J 5 bases; bases outside gene matches: 6. Germline CDR1 SEHNR, CDR2 FQNEAQ (reference sequence). Here the CDR3 reads CASSPGTGAHEQYF. As DNA, the CDR3 is TGTGCCAGCAGCCCGGGGACAGGGGCCCACGAGCAGTACTTC.

Points on this clonotype: This could be a read error, since a much larger clone is one nucleotide away. The rearrangement uses TRBV7-9 and TRBJ1-4, with D possibly being TRBD1 (6 bases). The CDR3 is made up of 16 amino acids. Looked up from germline, CDR1 is SEHNR and CDR2 is FQNEAQ (reference sequence). The CDR3 region is CAISAQAGASNEKLFF. CDR3 sequence (DNA): TGTGCCATCAGCGCTCAGGCAGGGGCCAGTAATGAAAAACTGTTTTTT. Variable domain in full (rest from reference TRBV7-9 and TRBJ1-4): DTGVSQNPRHKITKRGQNVTFRCDPISEHNRLYWYRQTLGQGPEFLTYFQNEAQLEKSRLLSDRFSAERPKGSFSTLEIQRTEQGDSAMYLCAISAQAGASNEKLFFGSGTQLSVL.

Concerning this clonotype: One end of the junction fails to match germline, which may point to a read error. The chain uses TRBV28 and TRBJ2-3; D is perhaps TRBD1 (5 bases). CDR3 length equals 13 residues. Germline loops: CDR1 MDHEN, CDR2 SYDVKM. The CDR3 here is CASSSMDTDTQYF. The DNA for the CDR3 is TGTGCCAGCAGTTCGATGGACACGGATACACAGTATTTT.

A single count supports this clonotype. This sequence joins TRBV9 and TRBJ1-1, with D tentatively TRBD1 (5 bases). Germline V gene sequence: CDR1 SGDLS, CDR2 YYNGEE. V lost 4 bases, J lost 8 bases, and 12 bases lay in between. This CDR3 is 12 amino acids long. CDR3 nucleotides: TGTGCCAGCAGCCCTAGGGGTATGGAAGCTTTCTTT. This gives the protein CASSPRGMEAFF.

Turning to this clonotype: This may arise from a read error, as a much more abundant clone is one base away. V usage is TRBV10-3 and J usage is TRBJ1-2; 10 nucleotides agree with TRBD1. The CDR3 has 12 amino acids. CDR1 and CDR2 from the germline V gene are ENHRY and SYGVKD. Trimming cost V 10 bases and J 10 bases; bases outside gene matches: 9. The CDR3 sequence: CATGTGERHYTF. Written as DNA, the CDR3 is TGTGCCACCGGGACAGGGGAAAGGCACTACACCTTC.

Comments on this clonotype: The junction and the germline gene differ at one end; a read error may be behind it. The chain couples TRBV11-2 to TRBJ2-7; 8 bases agree with TRBD2. CDR1 is SGHAT, CDR2 FQNNGV, per germline. The CDR3 runs 19 residues. The CDR3 sequence is CASSLARRASGHFSYEQYF. DNA of the CDR3: TGTGCCAGCAGCTTAGCACGGCGGGCTAGCGGGCACTTTTCCTATGAGCAGTACTTC.

Worth noting for this clonotype: One junction end disagrees with the germline gene, perhaps due to a read error. This chain uses TRBV11-2 with TRBJ2-3; 8 bases map to TRBD1. CDR1 and CDR2 from the germline V gene are SGHAT and FQNNGV. This CDR3 spans 20 amino acids. The CDR3, as DNA: TGTGTCAGCAGCTTAGGGCCGGGACAGGCAAGCACTATTGGCACAGATACGCAGTATTTT. Protein product: CVSSLGPGQASTIGTDTQYF.